These T cell receptor beta chains were read from a single sample in a study of beta chain features in type 1 diabetes. Sequencing was performed with immunoSEQ multiplex PCR; in TCRdb, only in-frame clones are kept and a portion is missing. The table includes some 300,000 clones, about 8.5% detected once. The sample comprised central memory CD4+ T cells from blood. The receptor set was obtained from a woman between 18 and 29 years old in good health. CDR3s leave out the opening cysteine and the closing phenylalanine or tryptophan. A D gene is named only where the DNA matches it firmly.

V	D	J	CDR3
TRBV7-3	TRBD2	TRBJ2-1	ASSFGASGYNEQF
TRBV6-5	.	TRBJ2-7	ASSYGGRGNEQY
TRBV4-2	.	TRBJ2-5	ASSQDLRLQGRETQY
TRBV5-4	TRBD1	TRBJ1-1	ASSDRVVNTEAF
TRBV4-3	TRBD1	TRBJ2-3	ASSQALRDRDEDTQY
TRBV6-5	.	TRBJ1-2	ASSYSTGGYT
TRBV9	.	TRBJ2-1	ASSVGPYNEQF
TRBV7-3	TRBD2	TRBJ2-2	ASSPVIAGTGELF
TRBV4-3	TRBD1	TRBJ2-3	ASSRQGAELDTQY
TRBV5-4	.	TRBJ1-2	ASSLAGISGGYT
TRBV29-1	.	TRBJ1-1	SVVNTEAF
TRBV29-1	.	TRBJ1-1	SVGSGSTEAF
TRBV4-2	.	TRBJ2-7	ASSQENGGLKGSEQY
TRBV29-1	TRBD2	TRBJ2-3	SVVRREITDTQY
TRBV9	TRBD2	TRBJ2-1	ASSDRGEYNEQF
TRBV13	TRBD1	TRBJ2-5	ASSQRDSRGLETQY
TRBV2	TRBD1	TRBJ2-1	ASNANRGNEQF
TRBV28	.	TRBJ1-2	ASSSRDGRGGGYT
TRBV4-1	TRBD1	TRBJ2-7	ASSQGQGDYEQY
TRBV2	TRBD1	TRBJ2-4	ASTGQGSAKNIQY
TRBV20-1	.	TRBJ1-1	SAPTIEAF
TRBV27	.	TRBJ1-1	ASSGGTVNTEAF
TRBV19	TRBD1	TRBJ2-1	ASSKPGQGRNEQF
TRBV25-1	TRBD2	TRBJ2-3	ASNKGGLAGTDTQY
TRBV15	.	TRBJ2-5	ATSGQRVYQETQY
TRBV30	.	TRBJ1-2	AWSRHRNYGYT
TRBV11-2	.	TRBJ2-1	ASSAIGLNHEQF
TRBV14	.	TRBJ1-4	ASSQHQKLF
TRBV5-1	TRBD1	TRBJ1-5	ASSTGTGAKQPQH
TRBV21-1	.	TRBJ2-5	AAEDSGRETQY
TRBV28	.	TRBJ1-1	ASSLGVGAF
TRBV27	TRBD2	TRBJ2-1	ASKRYTRTSGSTDNEQF
TRBV5-1	.	TRBJ1-1	ASSLALNTEAF
TRBV30	TRBD1	TRBJ2-5	AWNGQGASGETQY
TRBV18	.	TRBJ2-1	ASSPASANEQF
TRBV11-1	.	TRBJ2-5	ASSLSSKTQY
TRBV7-8	TRBD2	TRBJ2-1	ASSLGGVIAGEANEQF
TRBV6-5	TRBD1	TRBJ1-5	ASSYGQGNQPQH
TRBV5-6	.	TRBJ2-1	ASSFGSYNEQF
TRBV6-6	.	TRBJ1-2	ASSPNGGGDGYT
TRBV4-3	.	TRBJ2-3	ASSHKDGPDTQY
TRBV7-6	TRBD1	TRBJ2-2	ASSLATGTVAAGELF